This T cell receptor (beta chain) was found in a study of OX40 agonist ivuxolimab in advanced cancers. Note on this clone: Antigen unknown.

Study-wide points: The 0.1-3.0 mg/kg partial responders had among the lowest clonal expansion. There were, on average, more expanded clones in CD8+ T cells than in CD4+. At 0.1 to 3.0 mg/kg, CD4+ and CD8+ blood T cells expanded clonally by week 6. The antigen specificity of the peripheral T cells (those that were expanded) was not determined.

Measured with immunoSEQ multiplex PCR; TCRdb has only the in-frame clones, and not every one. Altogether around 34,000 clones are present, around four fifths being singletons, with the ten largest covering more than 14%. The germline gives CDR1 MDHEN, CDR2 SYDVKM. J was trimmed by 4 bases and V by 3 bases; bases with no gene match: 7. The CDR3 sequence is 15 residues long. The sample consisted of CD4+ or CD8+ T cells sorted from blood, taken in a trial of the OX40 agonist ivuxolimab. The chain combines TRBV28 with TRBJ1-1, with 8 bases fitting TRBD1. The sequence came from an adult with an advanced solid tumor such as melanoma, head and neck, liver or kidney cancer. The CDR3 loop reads CASSFSRGQGTEAFF. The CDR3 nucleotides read TGTGCCAGCAGTTTCAGCAGGGGGCAGGGCACTGAAGCTTTCTTT.